The subject of this entry is one TCR beta chain. Its target is unknown. Trimming took 2 bases from V and 3 from J, leaving 10 bases between them. The CDR3 has 14 residues. Germline V CDR1 and CDR2: SQVTM, ANQGSEA. The PCR used 60 Vbeta and 13 Jbeta primers. The data were produced by immunoSEQ multiplex PCR, yet TCRdb's version contains in-frame clones alone and is incomplete. The table records under 250,000 clones, about 80% of them present only once. The sample comes from a study of cytomegalovirus exposure and HLA in healthy donors. Study-level findings and limits: As immune exposure information, only CMV serostatus was available.

The sequenced material came from PBMCs. The sequence came from a man aged 30 to 39 in good health and CMV-seronegative. The chain has TRBV29-1 and TRBJ1-4, with D unclear. CDR3 protein: CSVEPRLANEKLFF. The CDR3 DNA follows: TGCAGCGTTGAACCGCGTCTAGCTAATGAAAAACTGTTTTTT.